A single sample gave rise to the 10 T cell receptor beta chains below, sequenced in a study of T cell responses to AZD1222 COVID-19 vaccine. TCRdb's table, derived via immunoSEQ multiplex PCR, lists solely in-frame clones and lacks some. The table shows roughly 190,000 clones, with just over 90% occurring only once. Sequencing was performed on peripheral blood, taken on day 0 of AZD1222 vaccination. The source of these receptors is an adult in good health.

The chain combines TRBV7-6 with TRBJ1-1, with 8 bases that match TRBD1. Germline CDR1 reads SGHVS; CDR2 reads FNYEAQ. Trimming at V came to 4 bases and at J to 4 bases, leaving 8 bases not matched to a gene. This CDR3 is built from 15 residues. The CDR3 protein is CASSSSGQGATEAFF. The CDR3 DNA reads TGTGCCAGCAGCTCCTCGGGGCAGGGGGCCACTGAAGCTTTCTTT.

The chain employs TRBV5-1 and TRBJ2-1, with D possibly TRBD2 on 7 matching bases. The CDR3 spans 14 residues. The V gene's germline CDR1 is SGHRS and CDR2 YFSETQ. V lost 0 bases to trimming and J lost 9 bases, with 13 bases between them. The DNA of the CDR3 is TGCGCCAGCAGCTTGGAGGGGGGGGACACTGAGCAGTTCTTC. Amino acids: CASSLEGGDTEQFF.

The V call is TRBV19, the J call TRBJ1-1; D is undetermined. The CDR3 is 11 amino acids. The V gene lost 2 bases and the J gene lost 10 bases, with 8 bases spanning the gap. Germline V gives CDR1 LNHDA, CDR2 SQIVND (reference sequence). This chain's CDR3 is CASSILGRAFF. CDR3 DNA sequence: TGTGCCAGTAGTATACTAGGAAGAGCTTTCTTT.

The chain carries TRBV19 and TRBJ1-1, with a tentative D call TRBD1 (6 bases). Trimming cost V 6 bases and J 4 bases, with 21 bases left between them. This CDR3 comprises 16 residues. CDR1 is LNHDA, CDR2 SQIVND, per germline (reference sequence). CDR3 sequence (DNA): TGTGCCAGTAGAGATGGGACACACGGATGGGTCACTGAAGCTTTCTTT. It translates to CASRDGTHGWVTEAFF. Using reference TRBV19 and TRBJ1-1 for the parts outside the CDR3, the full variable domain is DGGITQSPKYLFRKEGQNVTLSCEQNLNHDAMYWYRQDPGQGLRLIYYSQIVNDFQKGDIAEGYSVSREKKESFPLTVTSAQKNPTAFYLCASRDGTHGWVTEAFFGQGTRLTVV.

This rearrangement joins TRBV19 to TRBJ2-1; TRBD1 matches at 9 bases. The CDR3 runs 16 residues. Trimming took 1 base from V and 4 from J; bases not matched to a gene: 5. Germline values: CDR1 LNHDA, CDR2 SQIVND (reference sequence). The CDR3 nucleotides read TGTGCCAGTAGTATAGTTGGGACAGGGTTGTACAATGAGCAGTTCTTC. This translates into CASSIVGTGLYNEQFF.

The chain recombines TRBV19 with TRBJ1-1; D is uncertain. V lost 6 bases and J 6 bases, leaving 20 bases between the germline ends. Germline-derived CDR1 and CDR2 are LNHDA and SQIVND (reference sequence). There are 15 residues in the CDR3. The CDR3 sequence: CASSRNRGAYAEAFF. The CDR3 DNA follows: TGTGCCAGTAGCCGTAATCGAGGAGCGTACGCTGAAGCTTTCTTT.

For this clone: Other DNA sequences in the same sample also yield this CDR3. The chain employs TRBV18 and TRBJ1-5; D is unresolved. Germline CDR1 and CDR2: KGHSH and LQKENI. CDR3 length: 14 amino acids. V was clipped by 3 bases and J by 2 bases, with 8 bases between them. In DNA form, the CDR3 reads TGTGCCAGCTCACCGTCCCGGGGCAATCAGCCCCAGCATTTT. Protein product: CASSPSRGNQPQHF. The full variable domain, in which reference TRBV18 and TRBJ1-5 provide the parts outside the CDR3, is NAGVMQNPRHLVRRRGQEARLRCSPMKGHSHVYWYRQLPEEGLKFMVYLQKENIIDESGMPKERFSAEFPKEGPSILRIQQVVRGDSAAYFCASSPSRGNQPQHFGDGTRLSIL.

This CDR3 reads CASSLPFTDTQYF. Here the CDR3 DNA reads TGTGCCAGCAGCCTCCCTTTCACAGATACGCAGTATTTT. V usage is TRBV11-2 and J usage is TRBJ2-3; no clear D gene. In germline, CDR1 is SGHAT, CDR2 FQNNGV. Deletions cut 5 bases from V and 2 bases from J, with 8 bases between. There are 13 residues in the CDR3.

In nucleotides, the CDR3 is TGTGCCAGCAGCTTAGCGGCGGACAGTGCCGGCGAAAAACTGTTTTTT. Translation: CASSLAADSAGEKLFF. V gene TRBV7-2 combines with J gene TRBJ1-4; tentative D call: TRBD1 (6 bases). The CDR3 loop spans 16 amino acids. Per the germline V gene, CDR1 is SGHTA and CDR2 is FQGNSA. V lost 0 bases to trimming and J lost 8 bases, with 16 bases between them.

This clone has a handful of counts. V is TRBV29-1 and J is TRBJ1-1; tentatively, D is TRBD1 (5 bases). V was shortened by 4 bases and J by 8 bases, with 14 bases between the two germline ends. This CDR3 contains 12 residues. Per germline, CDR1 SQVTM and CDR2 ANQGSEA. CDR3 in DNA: TGCAGCGTTGCTACAGGCTCGAACGAAGCTTTCTTT. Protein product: CSVATGSNEAFF.